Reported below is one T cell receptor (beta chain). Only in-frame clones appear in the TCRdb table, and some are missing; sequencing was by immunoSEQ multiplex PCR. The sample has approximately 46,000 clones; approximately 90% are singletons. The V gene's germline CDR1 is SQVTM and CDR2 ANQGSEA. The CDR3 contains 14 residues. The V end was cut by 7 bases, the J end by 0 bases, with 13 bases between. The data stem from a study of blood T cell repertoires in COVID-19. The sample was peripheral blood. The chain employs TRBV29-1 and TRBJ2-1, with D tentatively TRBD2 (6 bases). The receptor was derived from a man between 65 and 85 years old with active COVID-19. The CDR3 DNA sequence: TGCAGCGCCGGGACTCCGAGCTCCTACAATGAGCAGTTCTTC. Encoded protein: CSAGTPSSYNEQFF.